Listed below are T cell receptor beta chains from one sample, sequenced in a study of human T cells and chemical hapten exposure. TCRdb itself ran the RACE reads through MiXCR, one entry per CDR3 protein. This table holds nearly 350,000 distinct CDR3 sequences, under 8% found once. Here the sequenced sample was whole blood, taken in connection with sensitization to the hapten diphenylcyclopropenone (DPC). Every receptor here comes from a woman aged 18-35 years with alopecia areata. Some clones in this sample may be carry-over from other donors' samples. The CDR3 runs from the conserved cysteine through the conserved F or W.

cdr3_aa: CASSFQGGSFRGYTF
v_call: TRBV6-5

cdr3_aa: CASSPDRGGEAFF
v_call: TRBV7-6

cdr3_aa: CASSLGVTGSLSSYEQYF
v_call: TRBV7-6

cdr3_aa: CASTRGGPGTDTQYF
v_call: TRBV6-5

cdr3_aa: CASSLGGRETQYF
v_call: TRBV7-9

cdr3_aa: CASSRVRQLTDTQYF
v_call: TRBV11-2

cdr3_aa: CATRGQGGEETQYF
v_call: TRBV10-3

cdr3_aa: CASRQEYQETQYF
v_call: TRBV27

cdr3_aa: CASSAGLPEQYF
v_call: TRBV5-6

cdr3_aa: CASSIQATEAFF
v_call: TRBV12-3/TRBV12-4

cdr3_aa: CASSPGQGASQPQHF
v_call: TRBV6-5